A single sample gave rise to the 32 T cell receptor beta chains below, sequenced in a study of shared clonotypes between healthy human individuals. Sequencing was performed with immunoSEQ multiplex PCR; in TCRdb, only in-frame clones are kept and a portion is missing. The sample holds roughly 2 million clones, approximately 94% seen once. Naive CD8 cells were CD45RO-negative, positively selected for CCR7, excluding terminally differentiated effector memory CD45RA+ cells. The sample consisted of naive CD8+ T cells sorted from blood. The origin of the receptors is a man younger than 30 in good health.

The J gene is TRBJ1-1, the V gene TRBV7-9; 8 nucleotides match TRBD1. The junction had 9 bases not matched to a gene; V was cut back by 5 bases and J by 7 bases. The CDR3 covers 14 residues. Germline V gene sequence: CDR1 SEHNR, CDR2 FQNEAQ (reference sequence). The CDR3 here is CASSEGQALVEAFF. The CDR3 DNA follows: TGTGCCAGCAGCGAGGGACAGGCCCTAGTTGAAGCTTTCTTT.

With respect to this clone: Additional DNA sequences in this sample encode the identical CDR3. This chain joins TRBV19 and TRBJ2-7; a weak D match, TRBD2 (5 bases). Trimming took 1 base from V and 3 from J, leaving 10 bases between them. The CDR3 totals 14 residues. Germline values: CDR1 LNHDA, CDR2 SQIVND (reference sequence). CDR3 sequence: CASSIGRGIYEQYF. The CDR3 DNA reads TGTGCCAGTAGTATAGGTCGGGGAATCTACGAGCAGTACTTC.

The chain is built from TRBV15 and TRBJ2-3; 10 bases are a match to TRBD2. Looked up from germline, CDR1 is LNHNV and CDR2 is YYDKDF (reference sequence). The CDR3 covers 18 residues. The V gene end was trimmed by 0 bases and the J gene end by 7 bases; junction bases not matched to a gene: 13. The CDR3 DNA is TGTGCCACCAGCAGAGATTATGAGCGGGAGGGTCTGGGTAATACGCAGTATTTT. Protein: CATSRDYEREGLGNTQYF. The full variable domain, rest sourced from reference TRBV15 and TRBJ2-3, is DAMVIQNPRYQVTQFGKPVTLSCSQTLNHNVMYWYQQKSSQAPKLLFHYYDKDFNNEADTPDNFQSRRPNTSFCFLDIRSPGLGDTAMYLCATSRDYEREGLGNTQYFGPGTRLTVL.

The rearrangement links TRBV14 to TRBJ2-5; no clear D. The V end lost 5 bases, the J end lost 4 bases, and 20 bases lay between the germline ends. Germline-derived CDR1 and CDR2 are SGHDN and FVKESK. This CDR3 has 16 amino acids. Here the CDR3 DNA reads TGTGCCAGCAGCTCTAGAACGGGCCCCCCGGGAGAGACCCAGTACTTC. Amino acids: CASSSRTGPPGETQYF.

This clone has a single count. This rearrangement joins TRBV7-5 to TRBJ2-7. TRBV7-5 is shown as a pseudogene. The CDR3 contains 18 residues. The DNA for the CDR3 is TGTGCCAGAATCACTCCCTCATGCTTCGCGGACGGACCTCACGAGCAGTACTTC. This sequence encodes CARITPSCFADGPHEQYF.

The CDR3 here is CASSQDPRYEQYF. For the CDR3, the DNA is TGCGCCAGCAGCCAAGACCCCCGATACGAGCAGTACTTC. The gene calls are TRBV4-3 and TRBJ2-7; D call uncertain. CDR3 length: 13 amino acids. The germline CDR1 and CDR2 sequences are LGHNA and YSLEER. Trimming stripped 0 bases from V and 4 bases from J, with 7 bases between.

This clone was observed a few times. The same CDR3 is also encoded by other DNA sequences in this sample. This chain joins TRBV7-8 and TRBJ2-7; D call uncertain. The V end lost 1 base, the J end lost 5 bases, and 6 bases lay between the germline ends. This CDR3 has 12 amino acids. The germline CDR1 and CDR2 sequences are SGHVS and FQNEAQ. CDR3 DNA sequence: TGTGCCAGCAGCTTAGTTGGAGACGAGCAGTACTTC. Translated: CASSLVGDEQYF. Complete variable domain (other parts from reference TRBV7-8 and TRBJ2-7): GAGVSQSPRYKVAKRGQDVALRCDPISGHVSLFWYQQALGQGPEFLTYFQNEAQLDKSGLPSDRFFAERPEGSVSTLKIQRTQQEDSAVYLCASSLVGDEQYFGPGTRLTVT.

The gene calls are TRBV7-9 and TRBJ2-1; no reliable D call. Germline lookup yields CDR1 SEHNR and CDR2 FQNEAQ (reference sequence). V was clipped by 0 bases and J by 4 bases, with 7 bases between them. This CDR3 has 14 residues. The chain's CDR3 is CASSLATGYNEQFF. Written as DNA, the CDR3 is TGTGCCAGCAGCTTAGCTACCGGATACAATGAGCAGTTCTTC.

The gene calls are TRBV27 and TRBJ1-6; 11 bases fit TRBD1. Germline lookup yields CDR1 MNHEY and CDR2 SMNVEV (reference sequence). Trimming cost V 5 bases and J 8 bases; bases outside gene matches: 5. The CDR3 covers 15 residues. Here the CDR3 reads CASSPMGQGDSPLHF. The CDR3 region has the DNA TGTGCCAGCAGTCCGATGGGACAGGGGGATTCACCCCTCCACTTT.

V gene TRBV13 combines with J gene TRBJ2-7; 10 nucleotides align to TRBD2. Germline-derived CDR1 and CDR2 are PRHDT and FYEKMQ (reference sequence). J lost 3 bases, V lost 5 bases, and 16 bases had no gene match. The length of the CDR3 is 18 residues. The CDR3 loop is CASSRGPSGGQGDYEQYF. In DNA form, the CDR3 reads TGTGCCAGCAGCCGAGGTCCTAGCGGGGGCCAGGGGGACTACGAGCAGTACTTC.

The chain joins TRBV4-1 to TRBJ2-7, with D tentatively TRBD2 (5 bases). The CDR3 length is 17 residues. Trimming took off 1 base at V and 4 bases at J, with 20 bases between the two ends. CDR1 and CDR2 from the germline V gene are MGHRA and YSYEKL. CDR3 sequence: CASSQVRDNRGKYEQYF. The CDR3 DNA is TGCGCCAGCAGCCAAGTTAGGGATAACCGGGGAAAATACGAGCAGTACTTC.

The chain is built from TRBV27 and TRBJ1-2; 9 positions match TRBD1. The CDR3 consists of 14 residues. Germline V CDR1 and CDR2: MNHEY, SMNVEV (reference sequence). V trimming: 5 bases; J trimming: 6 bases; junction bases outside the gene matches: 7. The CDR3 sequence is CASSPDGTGNGYTF. In DNA, the CDR3 is TGTGCCAGCAGTCCAGACGGGACAGGGAATGGCTACACCTTC.

The chain carries TRBV19 and TRBJ2-2; maybe TRBD2 (5 bases). The CDR3 length is 16 residues. Germline V gene lookup returns CDR1 LNHDA and CDR2 SQIVND (reference sequence). V lost 1 base, J lost 6 bases, and 15 bases lay in between. The CDR3 DNA reads as TGTGCCAGTAGTATAGGGGGAAAGGGAGCCGCCGGGGAGCTGTTTTTT. Encoded protein: CASSIGGKGAAGELFF.

The chain couples TRBV2 to TRBJ2-1, with 10 bases lining up with TRBD2. V trimming: 6 bases; J trimming: 6 bases; junction bases outside the gene matches: 8. Germline CDR1 is SNHLY and CDR2 is FYNNEI. This CDR3 contains 15 residues. CDR3 DNA: TGTGCCAGCAGGTTAATAGCGGGAGGTTTCAATGAGCAGTTCTTC. Protein sequence: CASRLIAGGFNEQFF.

The chain employs TRBV10-1 and TRBJ1-5; D not resolved. The ends were cut back, 9 bases at V and 4 bases at J, with 10 bases in the middle. Germline lookup yields CDR1 WNHNN and CDR2 SYGVQD (reference sequence). The CDR3 totals 12 residues. CDR3 DNA: TGCGCCAGATCGACGGAAAATCAGCCCCAGCATTTT. This translates into CARSTENQPQHF.

This clone came up once. The same CDR3 can be traced to other DNA sequences in this sample. J is TRBJ2-7 and V is TRBV7-2; 9 bases line up with TRBD1. Germline-derived CDR1 and CDR2 are SGHTA and FQGNSA. The CDR3 covers 15 residues. V lost 1 base, J lost 2 bases, and 3 bases stayed unmatched. This CDR3 is CASSLGGTGTYEQYF. In DNA form, the CDR3 reads TGTGCCAGCAGCTTAGGAGGGACAGGGACCTACGAGCAGTACTTC.

The gene calls are TRBV5-1 and TRBJ2-1; 8 bases align to TRBD2. The junction had 8 bases not matched to a gene; V was cut back by 4 bases and J by 8 bases. The germline V gene has CDR1 SGHRS and CDR2 YFSETQ. CDR3 length equals 14 residues. For the CDR3, the DNA is TGCGCCAGCAGCACCTCCGGACTAGCAGATGAGCAGTTCTTC. This sequence encodes CASSTSGLADEQFF.

This clone was seen a single time. CDR3: CASSTHLSGSGYEQYF. The CDR3 bases are TGTGCCAGCAGTACGCACCTTAGCGGGAGTGGGTACGAGCAGTACTTC. This chain uses TRBV11-2 with TRBJ2-7; 9 bases agree with TRBD2. The CDR3 contains 16 residues. Germline CDR1 is SGHAT and CDR2 is FQNNGV. The V and J ends lost 6 bases and 4 bases, in that order; junction bases with no gene match: 13.

The CDR3 region is CASSWGQGASDTQYF. The CDR3 bases are TGTGCCAGCAGCTGGGGACAGGGGGCCTCAGATACGCAGTATTTT. The chain employs TRBV5-8 and TRBJ2-3; 12 bases match TRBD1. Germline V CDR1 and CDR2: SGHTS, YDEGEE. The CDR3 has 15 residues. The J segment lost 4 bases and the V segment lost 3 bases, leaving 3 bases of the junction unmatched.

The chain uses TRBV4-1 and TRBJ1-2; D is unresolved. Trimming took off 4 bases at V and 4 bases at J, with 13 bases between the two ends. The CDR3 covers 14 residues. Germline V gives CDR1 MGHRA, CDR2 YSYEKL. The CDR3, as DNA: TGCGCCAGCAGCCCTACAGAACAGTTCTATGGCTACACCTTC. Its translation: CASSPTEQFYGYTF.

The V and J genes are TRBV7-2 and TRBJ2-5; 12 nucleotides agree with TRBD2. Germline lookup yields CDR1 SGHTA and CDR2 FQGNSA. Trimming removed 5 bases from V and 2 bases from J; junction bases left unmatched: 12. The CDR3 length is 18 residues. For the CDR3, the DNA is TGTGCCAGCAGCCCAGGACTAGCGGGGAGACTTTTTCAAGAGACCCAGTACTTC. The encoded protein is CASSPGLAGRLFQETQYF.

The chain has TRBV10-3 and TRBJ2-1, with 8 bases aligning to TRBD2. Germline V lookup: CDR1 ENHRY, CDR2 SYGVKD. The CDR3 spans 16 residues. Unmatched junction bases numbered 7, after V lost 5 bases and J lost 1 base. CDR3 nucleotides: TGTGCCATCAGTCATAGCGGGATGGATTCCTACAATGAGCAGTTCTTC. This translates into CAISHSGMDSYNEQFF.

The V and J genes are TRBV6-5 and TRBJ1-4; 7 bases map to TRBD1. Trimming cost V 0 bases and J 2 bases; bases outside gene matches: 3. There are 16 residues in the CDR3. Germline lookup yields CDR1 MNHEY and CDR2 SVGAGI. CDR3 in DNA: TGTGCCAGCAGTTACTCCCTGACAGGGACTAATGAAAAACTGTTTTTT. This gives the protein CASSYSLTGTNEKLFF.

The rearrangement joins TRBV28 to TRBJ2-7; 10 nucleotides match TRBD2. The ends lost 8 bases at V and 7 bases at J; junction bases unmatched: 11. The CDR3 covers 14 residues. Germline V gene sequence: CDR1 MDHEN, CDR2 SYDVKM. The CDR3 spells CASAGETSGFEQYF. The CDR3 coding sequence is TGTGCCAGCGCTGGGGAGACTAGCGGGTTTGAGCAGTACTTC. Drawing the rest from reference TRBV28 and TRBJ2-7, the complete variable domain is DVKVTQSSRYLVKRTGEKVFLECVQDMDHENMFWYRQDPGLGLRLIYFSYDVKMKEKGDIPEGYSVSREKKERFSLILESASTNQTSMYLCASAGETSGFEQYFGPGTRLTVT.

On this clone: This sample also contains other DNA sequences that code for the same CDR3. The V gene is TRBV5-6, the J gene TRBJ1-5; D not certain. The CDR3 totals 12 residues. Germline CDR1 and CDR2: SGHDT and YYEEEE. Trimming removed 2 bases at V and 6 bases at J, with 6 bases between. The CDR3 sequence: CASSFLGQPQHF. In DNA form, the CDR3 reads TGTGCCAGCAGCTTTTTAGGTCAGCCCCAGCATTTT.

The chain is built from TRBV4-1 and TRBJ2-5; 9 nucleotides line up with TRBD1. Looked up from germline, CDR1 is MGHRA and CDR2 is YSYEKL. V was clipped by 2 bases and J by 3 bases; unmatched bases: 25. This CDR3 comprises 22 residues. CDR3 nucleotides: TGCGCCAGCAGCCAAATGCCACTATCCGGACAGGGGTTTTCGATAGCAGAAGAGACCCAGTACTTC. It is translated as CASSQMPLSGQGFSIAEETQYF.

This clone was observed a single time. The chain uses TRBV25-1 and TRBJ2-7; TRBD2 aligns across 10 bases. Looked up from germline, CDR1 is MGHDK and CDR2 is SYGVNS. V lost 4 bases, J lost 9 bases, and 3 bases stayed unmatched. This CDR3 comprises 12 residues. The CDR3 is CASSVLAGVQYF. CDR3 nucleotide sequence: TGTGCCAGCAGTGTGCTAGCGGGAGTGCAGTACTTC.

The chain combines TRBV4-3 with TRBJ1-5; 7 bases match TRBD1. From germline, CDR1 is LGHNA and CDR2 YSLEER. CDR3 size: 15 residues. With V trimmed by 4 bases and J by 6 bases, 9 bases remained unmatched. The CDR3 loop reads CASSRITGAGQPQHF. Written as DNA, the CDR3 is TGCGCCAGCAGCCGAATTACAGGGGCTGGTCAGCCCCAGCATTTT.

This rearrangement joins TRBV11-2 to TRBJ2-7, with D perhaps matching TRBD1 or TRBD2 (5 bases each). Trimming removed 2 bases from V and 0 bases from J, with 11 bases in between. CDR1 and CDR2 (germline): SGHAT, FQNNGV. The CDR3 extends over 15 amino acids. In DNA form, the CDR3 reads TGTGCCAGCAGCTTATTCCCAGGGAGCTCCTACGAGCAGTACTTC. It is translated as CASSLFPGSSYEQYF.

The V call is TRBV7-2, the J call TRBJ1-2; the D gene is possibly TRBD1 (6 bases). Trimming cost V 1 base and J 0 bases, with 12 bases left between them. The germline V gene encodes CDR1 SGHTA and CDR2 FQGNSA. The CDR3 spans 16 residues. As DNA, the CDR3 is TGTGCCAGCAGCTTAGGGCCAGGGGAAGCTAACTATGGCTACACCTTC. It translates to CASSLGPGEANYGYTF.

This rearrangement joins TRBV6-5 to TRBJ2-2; D remains unclear. The length of the CDR3 is 13 residues. V gave up 6 bases and J gave up 6 bases, with 11 bases separating them. CDR1 and CDR2 (germline): MNHEY, SVGAGI. In DNA, the CDR3 is TGTGCCAGCAGCCCGGTTTCTCCCGGGGAGCTGTTTTTT. Protein: CASSPVSPGELFF.

The chain is built from TRBV11-3 and TRBJ2-5; 7 bases line up with TRBD2. The DNA matches TRBJ2-7 better at its end, which makes the J call doubtful. The CDR3 runs to 15 residues. Looked up from germline, CDR1 is SGHNT and CDR2 is YENEEA. The CDR3 loop reads CASSYRASGAYEQYF. Written as DNA, the CDR3 is TGTGCCAGCAGCTACCGCGCTAGCGGAGCCTACGAGCAGTACTTC.